These T cell receptor beta chains were read from a single sample in a study of Ad26.COV2.S vaccination and SARS-CoV-2 variants. This table comes from immunoSEQ multiplex PCR, and its TCRdb copy is limited to in-frame clones, with some not included. The sample lists roughly 390,000 clones; more than 85% were seen once. The material sequenced was peripheral blood, taken in a trial of Ad26.COV2.S vaccine versus placebo. The source is a person between 18 and 60 years old who received the Ad26.COV2.S COVID-19 vaccine or a placebo. CDR3s include the opening cysteine and the closing phenylalanine or tryptophan. D genes are given only for firm matches. Not every row has a clone size; where given, it reads once, few, many or a size class.

j_call	clone_size	d_call	v_call	cdr3_nt	cdr3_aa
TRBJ2-2	-	-	TRBV3-1/TRBV3-2	TGTGCCAGCAGCCCCCGAGACAGACTATACACCGGGGAGCTGTTTTTT	CASSPRDRLYTGELFF
TRBJ1-5	-	TRBD1	TRBV7-2	TGTGCCAGCAGCTTTGGACAGGGCCCATGGCCCCAGCATTTT	CASSFGQGPWPQHF
TRBJ1-6	-	TRBD1	TRBV18	TGTGCCAGCTCACCTGGGACAGGGCCGGGGTCACCCCTCCACTTT	CASSPGTGPGSPLHF
TRBJ2-1	once	TRBD2	TRBV2	TGTGCCAGCGCCGGGGGGACCTACAATGAGCAGTTCTTC	CASAGGTYNEQFF
TRBJ2-2	-	-	TRBV7-2	TGTGCCAGCAGCTCAGCAATCATAACCGGGGAGCTGTTTTTT	CASSSAIITGELFF
TRBJ2-5	-	TRBD1	TRBV5-1	TGCGCCAGCAGCTTGTCTGGGACAGGGGGCGATGCCCAGTACTTC	CASSLSGTGGDAQYF
TRBJ2-1	-	TRBD1	TRBV30	TGTGCCTGGAGTGTAAGGGACAGGGTACACAATGAGCAGTTCTTC	CAWSVRDRVHNEQFF
TRBJ1-4	-	-	TRBV19	TGTGCCAGTAGACCCGAGGGGGGGCGAAATGAAAAACTGTTTTTT	CASRPEGGRNEKLFF
TRBJ1-5	-	TRBD1	TRBV11-2	TGTGCCAGCAGCCCAGGACAGGGGAATCAGCCCCAGCATTTT	CASSPGQGNQPQHF
TRBJ1-6	-	-	TRBV2	TGTGCCAGCAGTGAGACGATCGGTTCACCCCTCCACTTT	CASSETIGSPLHF
TRBJ1-2	-	-	TRBV30	TGTGCCTGGAGTGTCGGGTTTGAGGAGGACTACACCTTC	CAWSVGFEEDYTF
TRBJ1-2	-	-	TRBV6-1	TGTGCCAGCAGTGAACCCCATGGACACTTCTACACCTTC	CASSEPHGHFYTF
TRBJ2-3	-	-	TRBV5-1	TGCGCCAGCAGCTTGGTTTCTTCGAGCACAGATACGCAGTATTTT	CASSLVSSSTDTQYF
TRBJ2-1	-	-	TRBV13	TGTGCCAGCAGCTTAACGGATCCCTCCTACAATGAGCAGTTCTTC	CASSLTDPSYNEQFF
TRBJ1-1	once	-	TRBV6-5	TGTGCCAGCACCTCCACAGGCACTGAAGCTTTCTTT	CASTSTGTEAFF
TRBJ2-4	-	-	TRBV21-1	TGTGCCAGCAGCAAAGGGACAGGGACCAAAAACATTCAGTACTTC	CASSKGTGTKNIQYF
TRBJ2-3	-	-	TRBV7-2	TGTGCCAGCAGCTTAGCTGGACAGCATAATACGCAGTATTTT	CASSLAGQHNTQYF
TRBJ2-2	-	-	TRBV5-1	TGCGCCAGCAGCTTGGCTAGGTCAGACGGGTCCGGGGAGCTGTTTTTT	CASSLARSDGSGELFF
TRBJ1-1	-	-	TRBV5-6	TGTGCCAGCAGCTTGATGCGGGTAACGAACACTGAAGCTTTCTTT	CASSLMRVTNTEAFF
TRBJ1-2	-	-	TRBV6-5	TGTGCCAGCAGAAGGGACACCGAGGGCTACACCTTC	CASRRDTEGYTF
TRBJ1-1	few	-	TRBV5-5	TGTGCCAGCAGCTTGGGGAGGGCTGAGAACACTGAAGCTTTCTTT	CASSLGRAENTEAFF
TRBJ1-1	-	-	TRBV7-2	TGTGCCAGCAGCTACTCAGACCCGAACACTGAAGCTTTCTTT	CASSYSDPNTEAFF
TRBJ1-2	-	-	TRBV19	TGTGCCAGTAACCCAGCGGAGTCCTATGGCTACACCTTC	CASNPAESYGYTF
TRBJ2-3	-	-	TRBV5-1	TGCGCCAGCAGCTTGTTCAGGGATGGAGATACGCAGTATTTT	CASSLFRDGDTQYF
TRBJ2-7	-	-	TRBV27	TGTGCCAGCAGTTACAGTTACACATCCTACGAGCAGTACTTC	CASSYSYTSYEQYF
TRBJ2-7	-	-	TRBV4-1	TGCGCCAGCAGCCAAGATCGTCACTCCTACGAGCAGTACTTC	CASSQDRHSYEQYF
TRBJ1-4	-	-	TRBV3-1/TRBV3-2	TGTGCCAGCAGCCAAGGGACAGATAATGAAAAACTGTTTTTT	CASSQGTDNEKLFF
TRBJ1-6	-	-	TRBV3-1/TRBV3-2	TGTGCCAGCAGCCAAAGTTTCCTTGGCTTGGATTCACCCCTCCACTTT	CASSQSFLGLDSPLHF
TRBJ1-2	-	-	TRBV19	TGTGCCAGTAGTCCCCGGACAGCCTTACTCGGGGGCTACACCTTC	CASSPRTALLGGYTF
TRBJ1-3	few	-	TRBV14	TGTGCCAGCAGCCAAGTAGGGAGCGGAAACACCATATATTTT	CASSQVGSGNTIYF
TRBJ1-2	-	-	TRBV19	TGTGCCAGTAGTCGAGGACAAGCTAACTATGGCTACACCTTC	CASSRGQANYGYTF
TRBJ1-3	few	-	TRBV5-4	TGTGCCAGCAGTAGTGAGGCAGCAGGAAACACCATATATTTT	CASSSEAAGNTIYF
TRBJ2-5	once	-	TRBV3-1/TRBV3-2	TGTGCCAGCAGCCAAGAGCCGGGACTCCCCCAAGAGACCCAGTACTTC	CASSQEPGLPQETQYF
TRBJ2-4	-	-	TRBV27	TGTGCCTGGCATAATACAGGGACGCAGGAAGTCCTAGCCAAAAACATTCAGTACTTC	CAWHNTGTQEVLAKNIQYF
TRBJ2-3	-	TRBD2	TRBV5-6	TGTGCCAGCAGCCCCTTAGGGCGGGGGGAGGGCACAGATACGCAGTATTTT	CASSPLGRGEGTDTQYF
TRBJ2-2	-	-	TRBV6-4	TGTGCCAGCAATGTAGGACCGGAAACCGGGGAGCTGTTTTTT	CASNVGPETGELFF
TRBJ2-3	-	TRBD2	TRBV3-1/TRBV3-2	TGTGCCAGCAGCCAAGAGGGTAGCGGGGGAAAAGATACGCAGTATTTT	CASSQEGSGGKDTQYF
TRBJ2-5	once	-	TRBV18	TGTGCCAGCTCAGCAGAGGGGTCTGGGGCTAAAGAGACCCAGTACTTC	CASSAEGSGAKETQYF
TRBJ2-1	-	TRBD1	TRBV11-2	TGTGCCAGCAGCTTAGAGGGACAGAAAGTCTACAATGAGCAGTTCTTC	CASSLEGQKVYNEQFF
TRBJ2-5	-	-	TRBV10-3	TGTGCCCAAAAAGGTCGGCTCACAAAAGGGGAGACCCAGTACTTC	CAQKGRLTKGETQYF
TRBJ1-2	-	-	TRBV6-2/TRBV6-3	TGTGCCAGCAGTTACTCGGGCGGATCCTATGGCTACACCTTC	CASSYSGGSYGYTF
TRBJ2-3	-	TRBD2	TRBV30	TGTGCCTGGAGTCGGCTAGCGGGGAGCACAGATACGCAGTATTTT	CAWSRLAGSTDTQYF
TRBJ1-2	-	-	TRBV20-1	TGCAGTGCTAGTCACAGTTCTAACTATGGCTACACCTTC	CSASHSSNYGYTF
TRBJ1-3	once	TRBD1	TRBV7-9	TGTGCCAGCAGCTTAGACCCGGGACAGTGGAGCTCTGGAAACACCATATATTTT	CASSLDPGQWSSGNTIYF
TRBJ1-4	-	-	TRBV4-1	TGCGCCAGCAGCCAAAGGTGGCCAGCTGCAACTAATGAAAAACTGTTTTTT	CASSQRWPAATNEKLFF
TRBJ2-1	-	TRBD2	TRBV9	TGTGCCAGCAGCGTAGTGACGGGGGGTGAGCAGTTCTTC	CASSVVTGGEQFF
TRBJ1-1	-	-	TRBV12-5	TGTGCTAGTGGTTTGGGCGAAGAAGCTTTCTTT	CASGLGEEAFF
TRBJ2-6	-	-	TRBV4-2	TGTGCCAGCAGCCAAGCCCTTTCTGGGGGACGCTCTGGGGCCAACGTCCTGACTTTC	CASSQALSGGRSGANVLTF
TRBJ2-5	-	TRBD1	TRBV12-3/TRBV12-4	TGTGCCAGCAGGGGACAGCCACAAGAGACCCAGTACTTC	CASRGQPQETQYF
TRBJ2-5	once	-	TRBV29-1	TGCAGCGTAGCCGAGACCCAGTACTTC	CSVAETQYF
TRBJ2-7	few	TRBD1	TRBV5-1	TGCGCCAGCAGCTCCTCACAGGGGTCGTACGAGCAGTACTTC	CASSSSQGSYEQYF
TRBJ1-3	few	-	TRBV7-9	TGTGCCAGCTGTCCCAGAGCAGATATAAACACCATATATTTT	CASCPRADINTIYF
TRBJ1-4	-	-	TRBV2	TGTGCCAGCAGTGAAGCGCTTTGGGGAAAACTGTTTTTT	CASSEALWGKLFF
TRBJ2-7	-	-	TRBV6-5	TGTGCCAGCAGTTATCAGGGACGGAGCTACGAGCAGTACTTC	CASSYQGRSYEQYF
TRBJ1-1	-	TRBD1	TRBV6-2/TRBV6-3	TGTGCCAGCAGTTACCACCCTTCGGACAGGGTCGACACTGAAGCTTTCTTT	CASSYHPSDRVDTEAFF
TRBJ1-2	-	-	TRBV4-1	TGCGCCAGCAGCCACCGGGAGCAGACGGAACGGGGCTACACCTTC	CASSHREQTERGYTF